This record covers a single T cell receptor (beta chain). Its target is not known. Stated time point: cycle 4 day 1 (C4D1), after five to seven weeks of nivolumab. No patient escaped relapse after autologous stem cell transplantation, and brentuximab vedotin exposure varied. The CD4+ T cells used were purified from thawed PBMCs through magnetic negative selection. This sample is part of a study of PD-1 blockade in classical Hodgkin lymphoma. Study-level results: Those starting nivolumab under 1 year post-ASCT were excluded.

Sequenced by immunoSEQ multiplex PCR; TCRdb stores in-frame clones only, minus some. Of fewer than 35,000 clones detected, around 90% appear once; the ten largest clones hold 0.3%. This CDR3 is built from 16 residues. V lost 6 bases to trimming and J lost 2 bases; unmatched junction nucleotides: 12. CDR1 is SNHLY and CDR2 is FYNNEI in the germline V gene. This sequence originates from a human donor with classical Hodgkin lymphoma. The chain is built from TRBV2 and TRBJ2-7, with 8 bases that match TRBD1. The sequences come from CD4+ T cells from blood, collected before the fourth cycle of nivolumab. The CDR3 sequence is CASRPLLGQGTYEQYF. DNA for the CDR3: TGTGCCAGCAGGCCCTTGTTAGGACAGGGTACCTACGAGCAGTACTTC.